Listed below are T cell receptor beta chains from one sample, sequenced in a study of blood T cells in healthy people across ages. One entry per CDR3 protein results from TCRdb running MiXCR on the 5' RACE reads. The table lists roughly 720,000 distinct CDR3 sequences, 40% to 65% of them singletons. Material for sequencing was blood. These receptors were obtained from an older man in good health. The CDR3 runs from the conserved cysteine through the conserved F or W. A D gene is named only where the DNA matches it firmly. Not all rows give a size; the values are once, few, many and, for expanded clones, a class.

D gene	clone size	V gene	J gene	CDR3 protein	CDR3 DNA
TRBD2	NA	TRBV20-1	TRBJ2-3	CSAGGTSGNKDTQYF	TGCAGTGCTGGGGGGACTAGCGGGAATAAAGATACGCAGTATTTT
NA	few	TRBV7-2	TRBJ2-7	CASSFDSRWGEQYF	TGTGCCAGCAGCTTCGACTCGAGGTGGGGCGAGCAGTACTTC
NA	NA	TRBV2	TRBJ2-1	CASRGVRDIEQFF	TGTGCCAGCAGAGGGGTCCGGGACATTGAGCAGTTCTTC
NA	few	TRBV29-1	TRBJ1-1	CSIIARNTEAFF	TGCAGCATTATAGCACGGAACACTGAAGCTTTCTTT
TRBD2	NA	TRBV20-1	TRBJ2-5	CSAFGLAREAQYF	TGCAGTGCTTTTGGACTAGCAAGGGAGGCCCAGTACTTC
NA	NA	TRBV30	TRBJ1-1	CAWTKGFNTEAFF	TGTGCCTGGACTAAGGGATTTAACACTGAAGCTTTCTTT
NA	NA	TRBV13	TRBJ1-1	CASSAHGEYTEAFF	TGTGCCAGCAGCGCCCACGGGGAATACACTGAAGCTTTCTTT
NA	few	TRBV14	TRBJ2-3	CASSRIPGLNTDTQYF	TGTGCCAGCAGCCGCATCCCAGGACTTAACACAGATACGCAGTATTTT
TRBD2	NA	TRBV12-3/TRBV12-4	TRBJ2-1	CASRQNWGTSGSLVDEQFF	TGTGCCAGCCGACAAAACTGGGGGACTAGCGGATCTTTGGTGGATGAGCAGTTCTTC
TRBD2	NA	TRBV20-1	TRBJ2-7	CSARDAGLAGLNGAPSSYEQYF	TGCAGTGCTAGAGATGCAGGACTAGCGGGCCTAAACGGGGCCCCAAGTTCCTACGAGCAGTACTTC
NA	NA	TRBV20-1	TRBJ1-6	CSAREWTVSNSPLHF	TGCAGTGCTAGAGAATGGACAGTGTCAAATTCACCCCTCCACTTT
TRBD2	NA	TRBV20-1	TRBJ2-7	CSARDGVAGRSEQYF	TGCAGTGCTAGAGATGGGGTAGCGGGAAGGAGCGAGCAGTACTTC
TRBD2	NA	TRBV6-5	TRBJ2-3	CASRGEGLRYAYF	TGTGCCAGCAGGGGGGAGGGCCTCAGATACGCGTATTTT
NA	NA	TRBV12-3/TRBV12-4	TRBJ1-2	CASSPLRWGAEGYTF	TGTGCCAGCAGCCCACTTCGTTGGGGGGCGGAAGGCTACACCTTC